This TCR beta chain was identified in a study of OX40 agonist ivuxolimab in advanced cancers. About the investigation overall: Ivuxolimab was a fully human IgG2 agonistic monoclonal antibody targeting the costimulatory receptor OX40 (CD134). Intravenous ivuxolimab was administered to patients every 2 weeks at six dose levels: 0.01, 0.1, 0.3, 1.5, 3 and 10 mg/kg. Patients were allowed to have had prior anti-PD-1, anti-PD-L1 or anti-CTLA-4 therapy, and less than 45% of the dose-escalation patients had previously received checkpoint inhibitors. Partial responses occurred in three dose-escalation patients: two with cutaneous melanoma and one with hepatocellular carcinoma. The purpose of peripheral TCRbeta sequencing was to test whether ivuxolimab changed TCR sequence diversity and led to clonal T-cell expansion. The paper reports the monotherapy dose-escalation portion (N of about 51 patients) of the phase I ivuxolimab trial. In the dose-escalation cohort, roughly 80% of patients were male, and the mean age was around 60 years, with a range of roughly 23 to 85. Of the approximately 53 patients in dose escalation, 19 had hepatocellular carcinoma, roughly 15 had melanoma, 9 had renal cell carcinoma and 9 had head and neck cancer. Findings and caveats that apply to the study as a whole: At doses from 0.1 to 3.0 mg/kg, clonal expansion was seen in both CD4+ and CD8+ blood T cells between baseline and week 6. Low levels of normalized T-cell clonal expansion were also seen in some patients who did not respond. In partial responders in the 0.1-3.0 mg/kg groups, normalized peripheral clonal expansion was found to be among the lowest, especially among CD8+ T cells. Antigen specificity was not determined for the clonally expanded peripheral T cells. On average, CD8+ T cells showed more expanded clones than CD4+ T cells after ivuxolimab.

Genomic DNA was isolated from the sorted cells so that the TCRbeta CDR3 region could be sequenced. The immunoSEQ Assay was used for sequencing of TCRbeta CDR3 regions. TCRdb stores this immuneACCESS table with in-frame sequences only. Part of the clones is absent; in the studies checked, under half of the shortfall reflects unresolved V genes, and no reason is known for the rest. Counted in this sample were some 99,000 clones; about 90% of them appeared once. The leading ten clones occupy under 2% of the sample. A remark on this clone: Its antigen remains unidentified. No base quality values were provided; no much bigger clone lies one nucleotide off.

Patients with autoimmune disease history or receiving systemic immunosuppression were excluded from the trial. Peripheral blood for TCR sequencing was collected from all dose cohorts at baseline, on cycle 4 day 1, and on cycle 7 day 1. The samples were taken from a phase I, first-in-human, multicenter, open-label dose-escalation trial of ivuxolimab. Adults with locally advanced or metastatic head and neck squamous cell, hepatocellular, melanoma or renal cell carcinoma were enrolled in the trial. Before TCR sequencing, CD4+ T cells and CD8+ T cells from peripheral blood were sorted into separate populations. Taken from cysteine to phenylalanine, the CDR3 has 19 residues. Here the CDR3 DNA is all that survives: 57 bases in frame from base 1. The CDR1 and CDR2 encoded by the germline V gene are ENHRY and SYGVKD. V is pared back by 6 bases and J by 7 bases, with 31 bases lying between the germline termini.

This TCR was recovered from an adult with an advanced solid tumor such as melanoma, head and neck, liver or kidney cancer. The sample consisted of CD4+ or CD8+ T cells sorted from blood, taken in a trial of the OX40 agonist ivuxolimab. This sequence uses TRBV10-3 and TRBJ2-1; the D gene is perhaps TRBD1 or TRBD2, as each covers 5 bases. The DNA is TGTGCCATCAGGAGGGGAATCCGGGACGCAGGAACGTACGGAAATGAGCAGTTCTTC. Its translation reads: CAIRRGIRDAGTYGNEQFF.